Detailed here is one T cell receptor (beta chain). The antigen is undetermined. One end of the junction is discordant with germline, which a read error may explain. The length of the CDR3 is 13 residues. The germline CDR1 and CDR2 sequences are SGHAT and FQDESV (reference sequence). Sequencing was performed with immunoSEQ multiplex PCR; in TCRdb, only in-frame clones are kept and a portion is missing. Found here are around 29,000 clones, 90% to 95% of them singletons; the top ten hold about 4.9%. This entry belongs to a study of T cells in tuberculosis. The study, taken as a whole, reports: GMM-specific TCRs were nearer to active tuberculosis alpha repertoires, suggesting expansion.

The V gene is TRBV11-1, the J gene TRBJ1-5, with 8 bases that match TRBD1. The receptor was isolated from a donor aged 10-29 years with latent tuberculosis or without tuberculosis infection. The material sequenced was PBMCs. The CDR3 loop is CASSSQSGTGLIF. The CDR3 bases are TGTGCCAGCAGCTCACAGTCCGGGACAGGCCTAATTTTT.